The T cell receptor (beta chain) under discussion was sequenced for a study of blood T cells in healthy people across ages. Study overall: Template switching captured about one barcoded beta molecule per two T cells. Study-wide results and caveats: Estimated diversity that came from one million T cells was considered an underestimate. TCR beta diversity was tightly associated with the proportion of naive T cells.

Through a sample-barcoded 5' primer and a J-beta primer mix, a second PCR was run for 7 to 11 cycles. One entry per CDR3 protein results from TCRdb running MiXCR on the 5' RACE reads. The data contain about 570,000 distinct CDR3 sequences, 27% of them singletons. Remarks on this clonotype: Its matching antigen is unknown.

The receptor comes from a woman in her seventies in good health. Sequences were obtained from blood.

The CDR3 loop is CASSPGAGNTGELFF. The CDR3 DNA is TGTGCCAGCAGCCCGGGTGCTGGGAACACCGGGGAGCTGTTTTTT. V usage is TRBV12-3 or TRBV12-4 and J usage is TRBJ2-2, with D uncertain. Trimming left V 6 bases short and J 1 base short, with 12 bases between. The length of the CDR3 is 15 residues.